Listed below are T cell receptor beta chains from one sample, sequenced in a study of PD-L1 blockade in urothelial cancer. TCRdb keeps only in-frame clones here, not all; method: immunoSEQ multiplex PCR. The top ten hold about 15% of the sample, which has 60,000 to 75,000 clones, 70% to 90% seen once. Sequenced here: PBMCs, sampled around atezolizumab (anti-PD-L1) treatment. The receptor set was obtained from a man in his fifties or sixties with urothelial cancer. Each CDR3 is given with its conserved first and last residue. D genes are given only for firm matches. Clone size is stated in some rows and not others, as once, few, many or a class when expanded.

V,length,D,size,J,DNA,CDR3
TRBV2,15,TRBD1,.,TRBJ1-5,TGTGCCAGCAGAACCGACAGGGGTGGCAATCAGCCCCAGCATTTT,CASRTDRGGNQPQHF
TRBV7-9,15,.,once,TRBJ2-7,TGTGCCAGCAGCTTAGCTGGCGGGGCCGCCTACGAGCAGTACTTC,CASSLAGGAAYEQYF
TRBV10-3,14,TRBD1,.,TRBJ1-4,TGTGCCAGTAGGCCGACAGGGGGCGTTGAAAAACTGTTTTTT,CASRPTGGVEKLFF
TRBV30,14,.,.,TRBJ1-1,TGTGCCTGGATCCGGATCAGGCGGAACACTGAAGCTTTCTTT,CAWIRIRRNTEAFF
TRBV4-1,19,TRBD2,.,TRBJ2-5,TGCGCCAGCAGCCAAGGTTCTGGACTAGCGGGGGGGGATGAAGAGACCCAGTACTTC,CASSQGSGLAGGDEETQYF
TRBV5-4,15,.,.,TRBJ2-3,TGTGCCAGCAGCTTCGGGGGAGCGGGCACAGATACGCAGTATTTT,CASSFGGAGTDTQYF
TRBV7-3,16,TRBD2,.,TRBJ2-2,TGTGCCAGCAGCTCTGGGACTAGCGGAGTAGGGGGGGAGCTGTTTTTT,CASSSGTSGVGGELFF
TRBV15,14,.,.,TRBJ1-3,TGTGCCACCAGCAGAGGGGGCGTAGGAAACACCATATATTTT,CATSRGGVGNTIYF
TRBV4-3,15,.,once,TRBJ2-1,TGCGCCAGCAGCCTTAGACATGGCTCAGGCAATGAGCAGTTCTTC,CASSLRHGSGNEQFF
TRBV2,16,TRBD1,.,TRBJ2-5,TGTGCCAGCAGTGCCTCGACAGGGGTTCTAGGAGAGACCCAGTACTTC,CASSASTGVLGETQYF
TRBV7-2,14,.,.,TRBJ2-5,TGTGCCAGCAGCTTATACCCGGGTTCAGAGACCCAGTACTTC,CASSLYPGSETQYF
TRBV28,17,TRBD1,.,TRBJ1-2,TGTGCCAGCAGCCCTACCGGACAGGTTCGGGATAGCTATGGCTACACCTTC,CASSPTGQVRDSYGYTF
TRBV28,17,TRBD1,.,TRBJ2-7,TGTGCCAGCAGCACCCAAACAGGGGGAACAAGCTCCTACGAGCAGTACTTC,CASSTQTGGTSSYEQYF
TRBV6-4,15,TRBD1,.,TRBJ1-2,TGTGCCAGCAGTGAAGGTGGGACAGGGTTGAGTGGCTACACCTTC,CASSEGGTGLSGYTF
TRBV6-4,16,.,.,TRBJ2-2,TGTGCCAGAAGTGAGTGTGTCAGGCTGAACACCGGGGAGCTGTTTTTT,CARSECVRLNTGELFF
TRBV27,13,.,.,TRBJ1-6,TGTGCCAGCAGTCACAGGATCGACTCACCCCTCCACTTT,CASSHRIDSPLHF
TRBV4-2,17,.,.,TRBJ2-3,TGTGCCAGCAGCCAAGGGGTACCAGGGTCTGGCACAGATACGCAGTATTTT,CASSQGVPGSGTDTQYF
TRBV11-3,14,.,once,TRBJ2-7,TGTGCCAGCAGCTTAGGGCCGGACAGATACGAGCAGTACTTC,CASSLGPDRYEQYF
TRBV30,13,.,.,TRBJ2-7,TGTGCCTGTACTCAGGGGGGAAGGTACGAGCAGTACTTC,CACTQGGRYEQYF
TRBV19,16,.,.,TRBJ1-2,TGTGCCAGTAGGCCTGGGGGAGGAAGGTTTTTGGATGGCTACACCTTC,CASRPGGGRFLDGYTF
TRBV7-2,14,TRBD1,.,TRBJ1-5,TGTGCCAGCAGCTTACTAGGGGGCGAGCAGCCCCAGCATTTT,CASSLLGGEQPQHF
TRBV7-2,18,TRBD2,.,TRBJ2-1,TGTGCCAGCAGCTTAACTCCCTGGACTAGCGGGGGATTGGATGAGCAGTTCTTC,CASSLTPWTSGGLDEQFF
TRBV4-3,17,.,.,TRBJ2-2,TGCGCCAGCAGCCATATGGGGGGGCCAAAGGACACCGGGGAGCTGTTTTTT,CASSHMGGPKDTGELFF
TRBV28,15,TRBD1,.,TRBJ2-5,TGTGCCAGCAGTTCCCCAGGACAGGGTACAGAGACCCAGTACTTC,CASSSPGQGTETQYF
TRBV5-1,13,.,.,TRBJ1-2,TGCGCCAGCAGCCGGACTGAACCCTATGGCTACACCTTC,CASSRTEPYGYTF
TRBV5-4,16,.,.,TRBJ2-5,TGTGCCAGCAGCTCCGATTTAAGGGGCTGGCAAGAGACCCAGTACTTC,CASSSDLRGWQETQYF
TRBV7-2,17,.,.,TRBJ1-5,TGTGCCAGCAGCTTAAGCCCCGGGAAGGGTTGGAATCAGCCCCAGCATTTT,CASSLSPGKGWNQPQHF
TRBV11-2,13,.,.,TRBJ2-5,TGTGCCAGCAGCCGAGGCGATCAAGAGACCCAGTACTTC,CASSRGDQETQYF
TRBV2,15,TRBD1,once,TRBJ1-5,TGTGCCAGCAGTGAAGAAGGGGGCAACAATCAGCCCCAGCATTTT,CASSEEGGNNQPQHF
TRBV5-1,16,TRBD1,.,TRBJ2-5,TGCGCCAGCAGCTTACACCCCGGGACAGCTCAAGAGACCCAGTACTTC,CASSLHPGTAQETQYF
TRBV30,15,TRBD1,once,TRBJ2-1,TGTGCCTGGAGTATCCGGGACAGGGGCTACAATGAGCAGTTCTTC,CAWSIRDRGYNEQFF
TRBV4-3,15,.,.,TRBJ2-2,TGCGCCAGCAGCCATGAGCTCGGCGGCACCGGGGAGCTGTTTTTT,CASSHELGGTGELFF
TRBV5-5,15,.,.,TRBJ2-3,TGTGCCAGCACCCCGAGGACAGAGGGCACAGATACGCAGTATTTT,CASTPRTEGTDTQYF
TRBV11-3,15,.,.,TRBJ2-5,TGTGCCAGCAGCTTAGATGCACAGCTTCAAGAGACCCAGTACTTC,CASSLDAQLQETQYF
TRBV19,15,.,once,TRBJ2-1,TGTGCCAGTAGTATAGGTGGGCAGGGGAGTAATGAGCAGTTCTTC,CASSIGGQGSNEQFF
TRBV27,13,.,.,TRBJ1-4,TGTGCCAGCCTAGACAGGCTTAATGAAAAACTGTTTTTT,CASLDRLNEKLFF
TRBV19,16,TRBD2,.,TRBJ2-7,TGTGCCAGTAGTGGGACTAGAGGTGTGAGGAGGGACGAGCAGTACTTC,CASSGTRGVRRDEQYF
TRBV5-4,14,TRBD1,.,TRBJ1-2,TGTGCCAGCAGCAACCGGGACAGGGTTTATGGCTACACCTTC,CASSNRDRVYGYTF
TRBV6-5,15,TRBD2,once,TRBJ2-2,TGTGCCAGCACCCACCCCCCGGGGGGGGCCGGGGAGCTGTTTTTT,CASTHPPGGAGELFF
TRBV7-2,18,TRBD1,.,TRBJ2-6,TGTGCCAGCAGCCGTAAAGGGACAGGGTCTCCTGGGGCCAACGTCCTGACTTTC,CASSRKGTGSPGANVLTF
TRBV19,14,TRBD1,.,TRBJ2-7,TGTGCCAGTAGGCACCAGGGGGCTCGATACGAGCAGTACTTC,CASRHQGARYEQYF
TRBV5-6,17,TRBD1,.,TRBJ1-3,TGTGCCAGCAGCTTGTTCCAGACAGGGGGCCTTGGAAACACCATATATTTT,CASSLFQTGGLGNTIYF
TRBV6-1,17,.,.,TRBJ2-7,TGTGCCAGCAGTGAAGCTGGAGGCAGAAGCACATCCTACGAGCAGTACTTC,CASSEAGGRSTSYEQYF
TRBV18,12,.,.,TRBJ1-1,TGTGCCAGCTCACCCTATAACACTGAAGCTTTCTTT,CASSPYNTEAFF
TRBV6-4,16,TRBD1,.,TRBJ2-7,TGTGCCAGAATAAGAGGGGAGGACAGGGGGCCCTACGAGCAGTACTTC,CARIRGEDRGPYEQYF
TRBV11-2,18,.,.,TRBJ2-7,TGTGCCAGCAGCTTAGGGGGTGGGGCAACTATCCCCGCTTACGAGCAGTACTTC,CASSLGGGATIPAYEQYF
TRBV9,16,TRBD1,.,TRBJ1-1,TGTGCCAGCAGCGCCTCAGGGGGCGCATGGCAGTCTGAAGCTTTCTTT,CASSASGGAWQSEAFF
TRBV6-6,15,TRBD1,.,TRBJ2-3,TGTGCCAGCATTAAACTCGGACAGGGCACAGATACGCAGTATTTT,CASIKLGQGTDTQYF
TRBV18,15,TRBD1,.,TRBJ1-1,TGTGCCAGCTCAACGGACAGGGGGCGAGTCACTGAAGCTTTCTTT,CASSTDRGRVTEAFF